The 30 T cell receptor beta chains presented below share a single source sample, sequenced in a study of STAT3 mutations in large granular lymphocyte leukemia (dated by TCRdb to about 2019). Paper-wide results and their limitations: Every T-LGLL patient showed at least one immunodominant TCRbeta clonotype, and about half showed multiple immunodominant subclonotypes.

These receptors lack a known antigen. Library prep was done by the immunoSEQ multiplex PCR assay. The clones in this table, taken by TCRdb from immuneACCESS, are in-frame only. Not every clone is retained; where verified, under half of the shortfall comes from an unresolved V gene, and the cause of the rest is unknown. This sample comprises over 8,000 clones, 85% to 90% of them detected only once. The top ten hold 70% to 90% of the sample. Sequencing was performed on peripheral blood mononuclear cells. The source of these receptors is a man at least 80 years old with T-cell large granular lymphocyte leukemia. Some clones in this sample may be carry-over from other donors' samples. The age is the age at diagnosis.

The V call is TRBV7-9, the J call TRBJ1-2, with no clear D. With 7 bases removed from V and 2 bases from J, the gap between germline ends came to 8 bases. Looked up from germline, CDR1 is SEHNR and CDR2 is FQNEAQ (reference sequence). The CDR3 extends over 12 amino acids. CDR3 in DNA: TGTGCCAGCACCCTGGGCAACTATGGCTACACCTTC. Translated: CASTLGNYGYTF.

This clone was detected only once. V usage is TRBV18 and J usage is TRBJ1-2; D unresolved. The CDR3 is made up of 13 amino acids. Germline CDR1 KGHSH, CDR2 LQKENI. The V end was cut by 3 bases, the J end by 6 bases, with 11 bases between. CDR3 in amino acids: CASSPPGGNGYTF. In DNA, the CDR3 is TGTGCCAGCTCACCTCCGGGCGGGAATGGCTACACCTTC.

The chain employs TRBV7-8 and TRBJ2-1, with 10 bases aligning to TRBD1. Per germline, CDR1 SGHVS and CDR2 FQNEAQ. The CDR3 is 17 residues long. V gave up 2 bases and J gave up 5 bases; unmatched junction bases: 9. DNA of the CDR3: TGTGCCAGCAGCTTAACCGTGGACAGGGGGTCTAACAATGAGCAGTTCTTC. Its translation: CASSLTVDRGSNNEQFF.

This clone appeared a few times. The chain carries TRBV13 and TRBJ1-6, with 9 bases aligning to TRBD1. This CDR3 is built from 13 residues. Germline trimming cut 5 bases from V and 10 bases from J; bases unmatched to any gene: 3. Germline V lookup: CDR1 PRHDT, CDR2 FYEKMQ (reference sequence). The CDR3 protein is CASSVGQGSPLHF. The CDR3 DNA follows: TGTGCCAGCAGCGTGGGACAGGGCTCACCCCTCCACTTT.

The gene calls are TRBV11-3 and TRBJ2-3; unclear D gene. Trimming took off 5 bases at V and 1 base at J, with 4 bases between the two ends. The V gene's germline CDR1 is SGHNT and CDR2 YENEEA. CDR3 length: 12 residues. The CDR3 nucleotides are TGTGCCAGCAGCGCCCGCACAGATACGCAGTATTTT. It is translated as CASSARTDTQYF.

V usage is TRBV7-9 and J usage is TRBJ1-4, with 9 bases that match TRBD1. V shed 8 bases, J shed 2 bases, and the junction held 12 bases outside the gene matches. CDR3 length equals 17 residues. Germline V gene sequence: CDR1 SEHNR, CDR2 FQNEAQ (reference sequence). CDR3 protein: CASSPGQGLPTNEKLFF. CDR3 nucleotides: TGTGCCAGCTCGCCGGGACAGGGTCTTCCCACTAATGAAAAACTGTTTTTT.

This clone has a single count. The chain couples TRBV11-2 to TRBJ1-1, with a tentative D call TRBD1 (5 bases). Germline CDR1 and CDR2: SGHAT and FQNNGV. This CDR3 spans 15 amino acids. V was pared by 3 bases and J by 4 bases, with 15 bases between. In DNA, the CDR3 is TGTGCCAGCAGCTTTTTTGGGGGATATAGCACTGAAGCTTTCTTT. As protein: CASSFFGGYSTEAFF.

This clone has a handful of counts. Here the CDR3 reads CATAGTSVSGNTIYF. CDR3 nucleotides: TGTGCCACCGCCGGGACGTCAGTCTCTGGAAACACCATATATTTT. The chain uses TRBV6-5 and TRBJ1-3, with D possibly matching TRBD1 (5 bases). This CDR3 has 15 residues. Trimming stripped 10 bases from V and 0 bases from J, with 16 bases between. Looked up from germline, CDR1 is MNHEY and CDR2 is SVGAGI.

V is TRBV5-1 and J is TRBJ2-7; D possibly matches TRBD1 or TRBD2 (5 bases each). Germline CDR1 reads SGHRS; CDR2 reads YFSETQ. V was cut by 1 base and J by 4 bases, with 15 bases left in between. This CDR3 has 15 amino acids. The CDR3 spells CASSLNPMGTYEQYF. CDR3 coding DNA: TGCGCCAGCAGCTTGAACCCCATGGGGACGTACGAGCAGTACTTC.

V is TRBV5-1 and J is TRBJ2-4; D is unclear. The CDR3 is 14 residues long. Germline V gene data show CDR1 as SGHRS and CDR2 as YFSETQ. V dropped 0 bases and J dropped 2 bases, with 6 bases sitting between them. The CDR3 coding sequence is TGCGCCAGCAGCTTGGGCATGACCAAAAACATTCAGTACTTC. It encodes CASSLGMTKNIQYF.

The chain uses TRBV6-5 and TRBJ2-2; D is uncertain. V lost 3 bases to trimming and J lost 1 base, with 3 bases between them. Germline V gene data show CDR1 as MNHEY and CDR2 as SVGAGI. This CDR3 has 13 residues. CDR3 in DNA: TGTGCCAGCAGTTATGAGAACACCGGGGAGCTGTTTTTT. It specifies CASSYENTGELFF.

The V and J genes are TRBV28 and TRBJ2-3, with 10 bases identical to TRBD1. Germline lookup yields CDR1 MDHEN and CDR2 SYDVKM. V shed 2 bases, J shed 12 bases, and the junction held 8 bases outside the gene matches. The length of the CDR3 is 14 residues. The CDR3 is CASSLTPGQGIQYF. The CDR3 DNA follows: TGTGCCAGCAGTTTAACACCGGGACAGGGGATCCAGTATTTT. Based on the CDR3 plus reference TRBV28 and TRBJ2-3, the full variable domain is DVKVTQSSRYLVKRTGEKVFLECVQDMDHENMFWYRQDPGLGLRLIYFSYDVKMKEKGDIPEGYSVSREKKERFSLILESASTNQTSMYLCASSLTPGQGIQYFGPGTRLTVL.

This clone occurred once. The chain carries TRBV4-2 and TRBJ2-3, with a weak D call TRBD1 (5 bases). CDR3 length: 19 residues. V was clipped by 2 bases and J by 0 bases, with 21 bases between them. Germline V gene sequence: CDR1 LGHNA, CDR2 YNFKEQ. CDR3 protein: CASSQLNLLTDTSTDTQYF. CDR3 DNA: TGTGCCAGCAGCCAACTTAATCTCCTGACAGATACTAGCACAGATACGCAGTATTTT.

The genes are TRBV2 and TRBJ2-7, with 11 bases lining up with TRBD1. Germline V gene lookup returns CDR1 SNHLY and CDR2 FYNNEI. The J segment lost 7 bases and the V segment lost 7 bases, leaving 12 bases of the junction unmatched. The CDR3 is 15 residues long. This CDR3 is CASKITGQGAREQYF. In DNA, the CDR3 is TGTGCCAGCAAGATAACAGGACAGGGGGCGCGTGAGCAGTACTTC. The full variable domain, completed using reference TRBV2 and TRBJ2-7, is EPEVTQTPSHQVTQMGQEVILRCVPISNHLYFYWYRQILGQKVEFLVSFYNNEISEKSEIFDDQFSVERPDGSNFTLKIRSTKLEDSAMYFCASKITGQGAREQYFGPGTRLTVT.

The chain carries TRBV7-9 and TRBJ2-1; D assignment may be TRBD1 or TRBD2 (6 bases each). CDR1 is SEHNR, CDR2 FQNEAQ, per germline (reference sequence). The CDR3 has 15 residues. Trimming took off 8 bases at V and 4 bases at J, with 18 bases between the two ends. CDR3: CASPSGEGGYNEQFF. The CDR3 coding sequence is TGTGCCAGCCCCTCGGGAGAAGGGGGATACAATGAGCAGTTCTTC.

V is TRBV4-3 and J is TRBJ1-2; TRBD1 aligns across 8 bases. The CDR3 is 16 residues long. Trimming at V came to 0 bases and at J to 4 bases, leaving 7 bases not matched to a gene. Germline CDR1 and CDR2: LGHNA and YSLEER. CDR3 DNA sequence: TGCGCCAGCAGCCAAGAGAGGACAGGGAGCTTCTATGGCTACACCTTC. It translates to CASSQERTGSFYGYTF.

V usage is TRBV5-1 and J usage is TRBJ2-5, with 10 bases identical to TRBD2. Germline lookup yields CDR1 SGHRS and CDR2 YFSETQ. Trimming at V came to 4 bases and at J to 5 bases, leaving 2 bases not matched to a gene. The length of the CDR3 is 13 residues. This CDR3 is CASSLAGVETQYF. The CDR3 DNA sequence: TGCGCCAGCAGCCTAGCGGGGGTGGAGACCCAGTACTTC.

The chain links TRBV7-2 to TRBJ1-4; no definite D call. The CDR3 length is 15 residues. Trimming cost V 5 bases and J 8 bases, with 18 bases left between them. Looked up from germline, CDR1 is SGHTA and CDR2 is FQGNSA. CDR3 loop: CASSQLMGPAEKLFF. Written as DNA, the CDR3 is TGTGCCAGCAGCCAGCTTATGGGTCCAGCCGAAAAACTGTTTTTT.

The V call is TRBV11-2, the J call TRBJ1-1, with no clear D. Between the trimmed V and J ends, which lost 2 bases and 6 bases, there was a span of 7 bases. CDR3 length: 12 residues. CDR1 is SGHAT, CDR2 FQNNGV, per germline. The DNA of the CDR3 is TGTGCCAGCAGCTTAAATCAGGCTGAAGCTTTCTTT. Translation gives CASSLNQAEAFF.

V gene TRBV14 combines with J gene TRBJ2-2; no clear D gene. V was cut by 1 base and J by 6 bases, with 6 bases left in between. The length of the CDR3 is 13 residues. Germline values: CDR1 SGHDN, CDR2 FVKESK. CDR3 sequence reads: CASSQARAGELFF. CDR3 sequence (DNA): TGTGCCAGCAGCCAAGCAAGGGCCGGGGAGCTGTTTTTT. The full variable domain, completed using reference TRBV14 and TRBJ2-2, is EAGVTQFPSHSVIEKGQTVTLRCDPISGHDNLYWYRRVMGKEIKFLLHFVKESKQDESGMPNNRFLAERTGGTYSTLKVQPAELEDSGVYFCASSQARAGELFFGEGSRLTVL.

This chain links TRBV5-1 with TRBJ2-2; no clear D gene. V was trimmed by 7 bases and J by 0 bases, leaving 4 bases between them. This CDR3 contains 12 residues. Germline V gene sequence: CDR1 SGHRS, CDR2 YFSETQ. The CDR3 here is CASGPNTGELFF. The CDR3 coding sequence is TGCGCCAGCGGACCGAACACCGGGGAGCTGTTTTTT.

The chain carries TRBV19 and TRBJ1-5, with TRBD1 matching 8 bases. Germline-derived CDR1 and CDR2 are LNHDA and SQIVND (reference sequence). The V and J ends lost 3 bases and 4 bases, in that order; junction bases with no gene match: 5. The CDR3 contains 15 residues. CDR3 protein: CASSIWQGANQPQHF. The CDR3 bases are TGTGCCAGTAGTATCTGGCAGGGGGCTAATCAGCCCCAGCATTTT.

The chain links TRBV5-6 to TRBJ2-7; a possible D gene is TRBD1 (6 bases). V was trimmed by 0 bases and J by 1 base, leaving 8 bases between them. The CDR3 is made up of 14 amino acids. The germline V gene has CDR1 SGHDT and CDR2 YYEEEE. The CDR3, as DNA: TGTGCCAGCAGCTTGGTCAGGGGTTCCTACGAGCAGTACTTC. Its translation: CASSLVRGSYEQYF. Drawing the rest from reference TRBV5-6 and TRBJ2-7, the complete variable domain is DAGVTQSPTHLIKTRGQQVTLRCSPKSGHDTVSWYQQALGQGPQFIFQYYEEEERQRGNFPDRFSGHQFPNYSSELNVNALLLGDSALYLCASSLVRGSYEQYFGPGTRLTVT.

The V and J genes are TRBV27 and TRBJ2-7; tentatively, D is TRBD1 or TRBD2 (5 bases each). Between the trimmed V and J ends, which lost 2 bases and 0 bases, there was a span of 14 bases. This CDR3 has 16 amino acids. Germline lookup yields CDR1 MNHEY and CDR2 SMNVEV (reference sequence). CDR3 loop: CASSLQRDLGSYEQYF. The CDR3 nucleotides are TGTGCCAGCAGTTTACAAAGGGACCTCGGCTCCTACGAGCAGTACTTC.

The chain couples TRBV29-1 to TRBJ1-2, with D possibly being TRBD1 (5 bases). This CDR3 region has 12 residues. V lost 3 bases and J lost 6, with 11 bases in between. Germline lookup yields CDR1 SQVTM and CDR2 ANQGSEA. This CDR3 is CSVDSGENGYTF. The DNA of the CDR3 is TGCAGCGTTGACTCGGGGGAGAATGGCTACACCTTC.

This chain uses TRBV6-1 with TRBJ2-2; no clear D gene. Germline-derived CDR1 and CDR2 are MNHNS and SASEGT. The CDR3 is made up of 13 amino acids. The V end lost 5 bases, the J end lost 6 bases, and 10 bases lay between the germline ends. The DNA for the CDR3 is TGTGCCAGCAGTTTCGGAGTCGCCGGGGAGCTGTTTTTT. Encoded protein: CASSFGVAGELFF.

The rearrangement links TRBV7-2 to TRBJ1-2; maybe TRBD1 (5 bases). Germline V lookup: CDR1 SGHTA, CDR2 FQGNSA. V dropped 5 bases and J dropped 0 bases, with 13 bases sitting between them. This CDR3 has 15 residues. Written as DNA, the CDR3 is TGTGCCAGCAGCCTACAGGAAATAGCTAACTATGGCTACACCTTC. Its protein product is CASSLQEIANYGYTF.

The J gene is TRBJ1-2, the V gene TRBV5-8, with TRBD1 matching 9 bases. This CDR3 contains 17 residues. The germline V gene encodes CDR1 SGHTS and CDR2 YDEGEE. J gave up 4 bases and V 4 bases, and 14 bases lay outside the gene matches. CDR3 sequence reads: CASSPPAGTGFFYGYTF. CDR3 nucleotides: TGTGCCAGCAGCCCTCCCGCGGGGACAGGGTTCTTCTATGGCTACACCTTC.

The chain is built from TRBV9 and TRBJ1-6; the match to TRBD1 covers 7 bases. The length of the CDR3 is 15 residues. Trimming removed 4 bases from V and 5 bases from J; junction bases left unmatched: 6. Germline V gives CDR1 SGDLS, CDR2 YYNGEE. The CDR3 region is CASSRGGADNSPLHF. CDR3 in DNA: TGTGCCAGCAGCAGAGGGGGCGCCGATAATTCACCCCTCCACTTT.

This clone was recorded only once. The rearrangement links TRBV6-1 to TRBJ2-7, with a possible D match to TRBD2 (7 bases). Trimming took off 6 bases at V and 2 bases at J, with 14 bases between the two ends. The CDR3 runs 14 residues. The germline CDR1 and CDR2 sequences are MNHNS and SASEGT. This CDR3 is CASRSQGRAYEQYF. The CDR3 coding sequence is TGTGCCAGCAGGTCCCAGGGGAGGGCCTACGAGCAGTACTTC.